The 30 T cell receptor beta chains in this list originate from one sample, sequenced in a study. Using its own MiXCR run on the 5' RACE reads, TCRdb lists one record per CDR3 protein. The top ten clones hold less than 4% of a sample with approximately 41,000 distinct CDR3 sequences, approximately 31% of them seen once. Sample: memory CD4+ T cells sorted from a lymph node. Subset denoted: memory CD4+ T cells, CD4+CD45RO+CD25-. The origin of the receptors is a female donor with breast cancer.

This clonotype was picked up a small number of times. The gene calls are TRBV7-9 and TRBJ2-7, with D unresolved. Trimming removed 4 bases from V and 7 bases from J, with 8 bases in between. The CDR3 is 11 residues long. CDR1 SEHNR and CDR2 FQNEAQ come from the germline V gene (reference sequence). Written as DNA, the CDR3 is TGTGCCAGCAGCTCCTCCTTGGAGCAGTACTTC. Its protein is CASSSSLEQYF.

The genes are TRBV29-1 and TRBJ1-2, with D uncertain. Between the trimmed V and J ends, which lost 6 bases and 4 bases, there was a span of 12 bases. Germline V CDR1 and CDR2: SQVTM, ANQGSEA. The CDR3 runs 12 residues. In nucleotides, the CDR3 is TGCAGCGTGAGGAAGGGAGGCTATGGCTACACCTTC. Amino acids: CSVRKGGYGYTF.

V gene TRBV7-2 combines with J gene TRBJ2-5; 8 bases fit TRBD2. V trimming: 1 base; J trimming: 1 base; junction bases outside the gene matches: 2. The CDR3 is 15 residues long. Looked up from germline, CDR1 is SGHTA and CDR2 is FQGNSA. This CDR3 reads CASSLVLAVQETQYF. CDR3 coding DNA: TGTGCCAGCAGCTTAGTACTAGCGGTCCAAGAGACCCAGTACTTC.

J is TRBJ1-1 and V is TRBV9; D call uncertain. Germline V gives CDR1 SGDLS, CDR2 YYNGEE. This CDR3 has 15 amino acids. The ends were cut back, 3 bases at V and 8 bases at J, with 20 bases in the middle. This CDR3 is CASSGSQVSGSEAFF. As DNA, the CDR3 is TGTGCCAGCAGCGGGAGCCAGGTGTCTGGAAGCGAAGCTTTCTTT.

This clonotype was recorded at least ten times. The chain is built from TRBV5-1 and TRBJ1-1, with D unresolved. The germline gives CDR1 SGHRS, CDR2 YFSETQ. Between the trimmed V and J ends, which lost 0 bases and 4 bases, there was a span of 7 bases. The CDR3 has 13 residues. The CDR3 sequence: CASSLGPSTEAFF. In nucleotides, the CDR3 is TGCGCCAGCAGCTTGGGGCCGAGCACTGAAGCTTTCTTT.

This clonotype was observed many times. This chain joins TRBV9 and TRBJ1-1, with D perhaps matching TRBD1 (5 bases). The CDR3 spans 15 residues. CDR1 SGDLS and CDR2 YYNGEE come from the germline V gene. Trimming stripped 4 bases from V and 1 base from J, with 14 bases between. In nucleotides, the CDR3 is TGTGCCAGCAGCTCCAGGGAGGGGACGAACACTGAAGCTTTCTTT. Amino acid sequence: CASSSREGTNTEAFF.

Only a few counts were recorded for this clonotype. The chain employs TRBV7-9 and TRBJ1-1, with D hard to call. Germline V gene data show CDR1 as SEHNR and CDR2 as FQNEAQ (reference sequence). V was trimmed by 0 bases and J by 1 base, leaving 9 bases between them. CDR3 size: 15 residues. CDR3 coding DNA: TGTGCCAGCAGCTTAGCGCTGGGGAGGAACACTGAAGCTTTCTTT. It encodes CASSLALGRNTEAFF.

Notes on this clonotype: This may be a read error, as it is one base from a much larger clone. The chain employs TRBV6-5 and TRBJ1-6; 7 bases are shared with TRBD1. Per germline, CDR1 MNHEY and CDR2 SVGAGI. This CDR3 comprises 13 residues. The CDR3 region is CANSFTGVTPLHF. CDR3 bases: TGTGCCAACAGTTTCACAGGGGTGACACCCCTCCACTTT.

The CDR3 region has the DNA TGTGCCAGCAGCTTAGAGCGGGATGCAGGGTTGAACACTGAAGCTTTCTTT. Translation gives CASSLERDAGLNTEAFF. The chain is built from TRBV7-2 and TRBJ1-1; TRBD1 might be the D (5 bases). The CDR3 is 17 residues long. Trimming removed 1 base at V and 0 bases at J, with 15 bases between. Germline V lookup: CDR1 SGHTA, CDR2 FQGNSA.

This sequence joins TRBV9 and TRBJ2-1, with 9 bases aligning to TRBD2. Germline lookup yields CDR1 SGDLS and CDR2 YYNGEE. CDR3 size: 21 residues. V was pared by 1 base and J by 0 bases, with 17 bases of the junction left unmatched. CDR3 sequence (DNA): TGTGCCAGCAGCGTACCCTCAGGTAGCGGGAGTCCCCCAAGCTCCTACAATGAGCAGTTCTTC. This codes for CASSVPSGSGSPPSSYNEQFF.

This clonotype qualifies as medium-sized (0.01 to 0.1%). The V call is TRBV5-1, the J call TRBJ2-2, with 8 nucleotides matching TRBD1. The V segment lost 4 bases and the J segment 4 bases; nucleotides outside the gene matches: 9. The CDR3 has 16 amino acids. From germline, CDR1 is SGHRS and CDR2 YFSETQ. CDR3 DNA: TGCGCCAGCAGCCGCGACGGACAGGGTGGCACCGGGGAGCTGTTTTTT. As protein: CASSRDGQGGTGELFF.

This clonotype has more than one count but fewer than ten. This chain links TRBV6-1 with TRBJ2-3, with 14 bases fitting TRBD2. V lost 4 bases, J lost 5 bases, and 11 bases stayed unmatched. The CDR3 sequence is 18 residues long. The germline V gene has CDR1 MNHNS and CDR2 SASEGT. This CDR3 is CASSGGWGLAGVRDTQYF. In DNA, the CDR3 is TGTGCCAGCAGTGGAGGTTGGGGACTAGCGGGAGTAAGAGATACGCAGTATTTT.

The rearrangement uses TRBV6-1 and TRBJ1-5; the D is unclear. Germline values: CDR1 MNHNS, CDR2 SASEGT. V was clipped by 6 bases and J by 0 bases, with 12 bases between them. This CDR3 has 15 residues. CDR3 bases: TGTGCCAGCAGGATTTCCCCGGGTAGCAATCAGCCCCAGCATTTT. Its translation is CASRISPGSNQPQHF.

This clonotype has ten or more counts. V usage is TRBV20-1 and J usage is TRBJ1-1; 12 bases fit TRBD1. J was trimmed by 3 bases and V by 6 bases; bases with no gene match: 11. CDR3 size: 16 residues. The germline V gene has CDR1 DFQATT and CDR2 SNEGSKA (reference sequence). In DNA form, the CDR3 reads TGCAGTGCGACTTTAGGGGACAGGGGGCGATACACTGAAGCTTTCTTT. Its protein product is CSATLGDRGRYTEAFF.

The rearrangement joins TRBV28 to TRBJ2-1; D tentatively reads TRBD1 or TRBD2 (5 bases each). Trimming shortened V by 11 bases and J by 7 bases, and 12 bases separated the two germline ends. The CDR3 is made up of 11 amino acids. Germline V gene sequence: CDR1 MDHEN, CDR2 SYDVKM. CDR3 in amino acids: CAGGKRNEQFF. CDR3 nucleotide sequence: TGTGCCGGGGGTAAGAGGAATGAGCAGTTCTTC. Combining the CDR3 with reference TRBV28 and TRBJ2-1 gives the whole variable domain DVKVTQSSRYLVKRTGEKVFLECVQDMDHENMFWYRQDPGLGLRLIYFSYDVKMKEKGDIPEGYSVSREKKERFSLILESASTNQTSMYLCAGGKRNEQFFGPGTRLTVL.

This CDR3 is CASSLDVYEQYF. In nucleotides, the CDR3 is TGTGCCAGCAGCTTGGACGTCTACGAGCAGTACTTC. The V and J genes are TRBV5-5 and TRBJ2-7, with unresolved D. Germline CDR1 SGHKS, CDR2 YYEKEE (reference sequence). Trimming took off 0 bases at V and 3 bases at J, with 4 bases between the two ends. The CDR3 spans 12 residues.

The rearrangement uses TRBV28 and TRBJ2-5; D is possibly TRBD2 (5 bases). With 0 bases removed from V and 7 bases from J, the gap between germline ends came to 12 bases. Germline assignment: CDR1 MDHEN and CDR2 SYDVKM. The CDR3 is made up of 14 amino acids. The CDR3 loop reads CASSLWEDKATQYF. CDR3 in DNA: TGTGCCAGCAGTTTATGGGAGGATAAGGCGACCCAGTACTTC.

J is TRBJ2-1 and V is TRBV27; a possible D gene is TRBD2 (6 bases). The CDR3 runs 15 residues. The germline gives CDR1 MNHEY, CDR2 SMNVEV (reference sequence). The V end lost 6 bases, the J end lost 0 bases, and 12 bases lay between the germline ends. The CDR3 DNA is TGTGCCAGCAGCTTAGCGGAAGCCTCCTACAATGAGCAGTTCTTC. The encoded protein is CASSLAEASYNEQFF.

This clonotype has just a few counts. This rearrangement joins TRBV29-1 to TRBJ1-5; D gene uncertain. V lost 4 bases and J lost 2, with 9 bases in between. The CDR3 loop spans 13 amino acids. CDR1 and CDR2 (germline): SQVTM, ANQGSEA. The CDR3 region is CSVADGGNQPQHF. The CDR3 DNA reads TGCAGCGTTGCGGACGGGGGCAATCAGCCCCAGCATTTT.

CDR3 amino acids: CASRRVDYGYTF. CDR3 coding DNA: TGTGCCAGCAGAAGAGTAGACTATGGCTACACCTTC. This sequence joins TRBV6-1 and TRBJ1-2; D is unclear. Trimming pared 6 bases from V and 3 bases from J, leaving 8 bases between. This CDR3 spans 12 amino acids. Germline CDR1 is MNHNS and CDR2 is SASEGT.

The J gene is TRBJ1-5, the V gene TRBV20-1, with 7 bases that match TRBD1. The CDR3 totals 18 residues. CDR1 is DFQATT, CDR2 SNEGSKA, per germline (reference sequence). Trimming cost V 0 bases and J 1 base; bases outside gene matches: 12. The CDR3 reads CSARDIGQGGPSNQPQHF. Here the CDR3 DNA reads TGCAGTGCTAGAGATATCGGGCAGGGGGGACCCAGCAATCAGCCCCAGCATTTT.

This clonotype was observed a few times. CDR3: CASSFSGGLLTDTQYF. CDR3 nucleotide sequence: TGCGCCAGCAGCTTTAGCGGGGGGCTACTCACAGATACGCAGTATTTT. The V gene is TRBV5-1, the J gene TRBJ2-3; 10 bases match TRBD2. Trimming removed 2 bases from V and 2 bases from J; junction bases left unmatched: 5. This CDR3 is built from 16 residues. The germline V gene encodes CDR1 SGHRS and CDR2 YFSETQ.

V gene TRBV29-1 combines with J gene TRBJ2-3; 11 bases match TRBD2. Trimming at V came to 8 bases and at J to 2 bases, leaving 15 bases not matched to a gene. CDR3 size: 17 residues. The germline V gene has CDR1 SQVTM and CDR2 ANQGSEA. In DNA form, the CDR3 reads TGCAGCTCCCTGCTAGCGGGAGGCGTCGGGCTCACAGATACGCAGTATTTT. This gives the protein CSSLLAGGVGLTDTQYF.

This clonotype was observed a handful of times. Written as DNA, the CDR3 is TGTGCCAGCAGGACAGAACCCGGGGAGCTGTTTTTT. Residues: CASRTEPGELFF. The chain is built from TRBV6-6 and TRBJ2-2; a weak D match, TRBD1 (5 bases). Germline-derived CDR1 and CDR2 are MNHNY and SVGAGI (reference sequence). The CDR3 covers 12 residues. Trimming stripped 6 bases from V and 6 bases from J, with 8 bases between.

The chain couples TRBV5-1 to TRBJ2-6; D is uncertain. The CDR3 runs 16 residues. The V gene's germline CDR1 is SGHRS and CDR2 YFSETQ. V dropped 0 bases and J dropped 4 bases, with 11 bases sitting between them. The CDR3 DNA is TGCGCCAGCAGCTTGGGTTTATCCTCCGGGGCCAACGTCCTGACTTTC. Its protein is CASSLGLSSGANVLTF.

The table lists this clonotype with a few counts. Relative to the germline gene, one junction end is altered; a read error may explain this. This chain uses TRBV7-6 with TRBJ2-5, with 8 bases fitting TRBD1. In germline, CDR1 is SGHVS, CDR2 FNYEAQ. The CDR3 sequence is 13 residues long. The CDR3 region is CTSSLRTGLGEYF. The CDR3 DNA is TGTACCAGCAGCTTGCGGACAGGGTTGGGGGAGTACTTC.

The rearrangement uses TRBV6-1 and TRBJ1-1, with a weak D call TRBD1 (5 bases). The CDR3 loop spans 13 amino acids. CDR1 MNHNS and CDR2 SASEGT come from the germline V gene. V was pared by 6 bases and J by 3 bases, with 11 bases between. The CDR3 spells CASRVGGDTEAFF. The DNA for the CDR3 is TGTGCCAGCAGAGTAGGAGGGGACACTGAAGCTTTCTTT.

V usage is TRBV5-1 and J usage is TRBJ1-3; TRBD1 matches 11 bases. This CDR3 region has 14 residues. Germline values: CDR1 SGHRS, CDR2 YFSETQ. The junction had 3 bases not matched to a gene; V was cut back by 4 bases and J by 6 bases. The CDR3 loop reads CASSAGQGVNTIYF. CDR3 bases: TGCGCCAGCAGCGCGGGACAGGGGGTAAACACCATATATTTT. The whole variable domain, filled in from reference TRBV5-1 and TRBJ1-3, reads KAGVTQTPRYLIKTRGQQVTLSCSPISGHRSVSWYQQTPGQGLQFLFEYFSETQRNKGNFPGRFSGRQFSNSRSEMNVSTLELGDSALYLCASSAGQGVNTIYFGEGSWLTVV.

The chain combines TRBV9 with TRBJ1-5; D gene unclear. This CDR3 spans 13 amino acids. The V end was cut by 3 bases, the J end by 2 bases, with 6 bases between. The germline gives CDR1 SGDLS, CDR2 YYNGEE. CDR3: CASSERGNQPQHF. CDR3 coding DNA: TGTGCCAGCAGCGAGAGGGGCAATCAGCCCCAGCATTTT.

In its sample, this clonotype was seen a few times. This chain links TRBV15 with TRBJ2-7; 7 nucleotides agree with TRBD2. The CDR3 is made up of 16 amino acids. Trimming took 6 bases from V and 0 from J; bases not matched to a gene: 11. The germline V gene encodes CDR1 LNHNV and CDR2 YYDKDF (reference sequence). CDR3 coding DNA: TGTGCCACCAGTCAAAGGGTTGGCGGGGGCTCCTACGAGCAGTACTTC. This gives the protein CATSQRVGGGSYEQYF.